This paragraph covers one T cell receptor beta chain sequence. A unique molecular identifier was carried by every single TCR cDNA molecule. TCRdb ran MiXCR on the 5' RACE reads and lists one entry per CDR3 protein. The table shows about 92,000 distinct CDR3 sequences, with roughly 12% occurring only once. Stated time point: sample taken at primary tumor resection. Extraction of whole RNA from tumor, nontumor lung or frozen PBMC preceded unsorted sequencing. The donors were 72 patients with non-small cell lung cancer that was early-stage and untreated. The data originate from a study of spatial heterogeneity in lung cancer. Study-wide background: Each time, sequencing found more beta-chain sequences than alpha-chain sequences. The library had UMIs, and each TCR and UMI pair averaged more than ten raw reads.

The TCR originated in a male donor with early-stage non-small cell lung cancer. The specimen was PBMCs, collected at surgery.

The CDR3 DNA reads TGTGCCAGCCATCCGGGACTAGCGGGGCTCGAGCAGTACTTC. This sequence encodes CASHPGLAGLEQYF. The rearrangement joins TRBV28 to TRBJ2-7; 13 bases match TRBD2. Trimming cost V 8 bases and J 6 bases; bases outside gene matches: 7. Per germline, CDR1 MDHEN and CDR2 SYDVKM. The CDR3 totals 14 residues.